This TCR beta chain derives from a study of cytomegalovirus exposure and HLA in healthy donors. In the study overall: There were about 86 million unique TCRs (from HLA-typed donors) in an early data release. General study findings and limits: The study had only CMV serostatus as immune exposure information. The study reported that TCR beta sequences accurately predicted HLA-A and HLA-B alleles in most subjects.

Trimming removed 4 bases from V and 7 bases from J; junction bases left unmatched: 7. This CDR3 region has 15 residues. Germline assignment: CDR1 SGHRS and CDR2 YFSETQ. PCR primers comprised 60 Vbeta and 13 Jbeta primers. The table came from immunoSEQ multiplex PCR; TCRdb's copy has only in-frame clones and leaves some out. The top ten hold around 4% of the sample, which has about 150,000 clones, 68% seen once. Of note for this clone: Its specificity is unknown.

The clonotype originates from a man aged 55 to 70 in good health and CMV-seronegative. Sequenced input: PBMCs. The V call is TRBV5-1, the J call TRBJ1-4, with 10 bases identical to TRBD1. The DNA of the CDR3 is TGCGCCAGCAGCCAGACGACAGGGGGCGGTGAAAAACTGTTTTTT. It encodes CASSQTTGGGEKLFF.